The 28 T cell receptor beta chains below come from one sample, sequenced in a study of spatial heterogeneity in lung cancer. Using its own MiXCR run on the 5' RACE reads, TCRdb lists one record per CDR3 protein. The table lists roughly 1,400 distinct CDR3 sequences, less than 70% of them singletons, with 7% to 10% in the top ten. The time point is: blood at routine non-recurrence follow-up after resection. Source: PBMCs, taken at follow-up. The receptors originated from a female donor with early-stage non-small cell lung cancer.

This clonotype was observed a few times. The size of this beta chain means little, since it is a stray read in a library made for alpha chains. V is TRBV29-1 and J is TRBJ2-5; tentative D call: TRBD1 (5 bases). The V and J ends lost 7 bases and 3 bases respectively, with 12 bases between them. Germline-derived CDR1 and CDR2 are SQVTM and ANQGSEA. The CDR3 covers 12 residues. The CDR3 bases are TGCAGCGGGGCAGGGTCGGAAGAGACCCAGTACTTC. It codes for CSGAGSEETQYF.

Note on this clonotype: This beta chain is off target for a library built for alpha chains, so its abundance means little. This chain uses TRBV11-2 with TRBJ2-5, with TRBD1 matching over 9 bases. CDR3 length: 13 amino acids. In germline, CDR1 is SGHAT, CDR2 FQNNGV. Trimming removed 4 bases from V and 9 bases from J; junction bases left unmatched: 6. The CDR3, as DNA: TGTGCCAGCAGCTCCGGGACAGGGCGATCCCAGTACTTC. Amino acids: CASSSGTGRSQYF.

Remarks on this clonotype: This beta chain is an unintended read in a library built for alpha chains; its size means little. In DNA form, the CDR3 reads TGTGCCAGCAGCCAGGGACCCCTCACAGATACGCAGTATTTT. The encoded protein is CASSQGPLTDTQYF. V gene TRBV9 combines with J gene TRBJ2-3, with D perhaps given as TRBD1 or TRBD2 (5 bases each). V was pared by 4 bases and J by 2 bases, with 11 bases between. The germline V gene has CDR1 SGDLS and CDR2 YYNGEE. The CDR3 is 14 amino acids.

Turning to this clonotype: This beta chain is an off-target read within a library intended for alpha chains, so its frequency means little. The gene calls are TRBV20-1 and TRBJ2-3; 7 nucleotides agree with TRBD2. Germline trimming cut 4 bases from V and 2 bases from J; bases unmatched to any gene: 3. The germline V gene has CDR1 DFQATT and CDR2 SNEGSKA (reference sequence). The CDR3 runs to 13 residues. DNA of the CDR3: TGCAGTGCTAATGCGGGGGACACAGATACGCAGTATTTT. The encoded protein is CSANAGDTDTQYF.

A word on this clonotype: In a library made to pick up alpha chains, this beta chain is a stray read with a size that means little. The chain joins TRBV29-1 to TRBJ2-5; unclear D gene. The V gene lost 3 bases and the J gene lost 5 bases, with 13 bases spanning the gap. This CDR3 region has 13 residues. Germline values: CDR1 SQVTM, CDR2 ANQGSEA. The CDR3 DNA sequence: TGCAGCGTTGAGTGGCGGTCAACGGAGACCCAGTACTTC. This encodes CSVEWRSTETQYF.

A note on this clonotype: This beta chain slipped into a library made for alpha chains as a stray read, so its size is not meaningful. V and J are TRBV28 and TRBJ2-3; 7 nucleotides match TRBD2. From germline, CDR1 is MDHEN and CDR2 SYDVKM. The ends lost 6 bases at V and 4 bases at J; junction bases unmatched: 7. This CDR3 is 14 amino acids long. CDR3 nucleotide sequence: TGTGCCAGCAGCCGGGGACTAATTGCAGATACGCAGTATTTT. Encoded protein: CASSRGLIADTQYF.

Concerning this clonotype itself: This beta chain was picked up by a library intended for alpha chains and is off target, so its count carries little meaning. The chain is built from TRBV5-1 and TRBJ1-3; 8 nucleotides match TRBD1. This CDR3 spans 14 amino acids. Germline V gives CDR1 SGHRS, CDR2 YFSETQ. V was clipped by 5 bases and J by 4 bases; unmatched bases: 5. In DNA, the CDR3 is TGCGCCAGCAGTTTGACAGGGGCCGGAAACACCATATATTTT. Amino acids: CASSLTGAGNTIYF.

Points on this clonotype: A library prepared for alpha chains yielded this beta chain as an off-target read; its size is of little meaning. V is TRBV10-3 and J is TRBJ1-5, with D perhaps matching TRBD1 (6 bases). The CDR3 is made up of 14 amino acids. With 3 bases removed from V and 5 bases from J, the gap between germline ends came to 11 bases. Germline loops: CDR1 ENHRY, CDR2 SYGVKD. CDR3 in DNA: TGTGCCATCAGTGAATCGGCAGGGGATCAGCCCCAGCATTTT. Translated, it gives CAISESAGDQPQHF.

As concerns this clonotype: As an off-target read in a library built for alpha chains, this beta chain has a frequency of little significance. In nucleotides, the CDR3 is TGTGCCAGCAGCTTAAATTCGATGGGAACTGGCTACACCTTC. Its translation: CASSLNSMGTGYTF. The V gene is TRBV7-9, the J gene TRBJ1-2; no definite D call. The CDR3 runs to 14 residues. CDR1 and CDR2 (germline): SEHNR, FQNEAQ (reference sequence). V was trimmed by 2 bases and J by 7 bases, leaving 14 bases between them.

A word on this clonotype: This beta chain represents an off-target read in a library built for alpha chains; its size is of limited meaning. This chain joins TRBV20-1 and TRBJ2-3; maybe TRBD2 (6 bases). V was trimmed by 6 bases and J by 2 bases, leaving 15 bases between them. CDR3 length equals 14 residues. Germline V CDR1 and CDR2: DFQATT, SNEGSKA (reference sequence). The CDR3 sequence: CSAPDYLYTDTQYF. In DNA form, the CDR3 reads TGCAGTGCGCCGGACTACCTCTACACAGATACGCAGTATTTT.

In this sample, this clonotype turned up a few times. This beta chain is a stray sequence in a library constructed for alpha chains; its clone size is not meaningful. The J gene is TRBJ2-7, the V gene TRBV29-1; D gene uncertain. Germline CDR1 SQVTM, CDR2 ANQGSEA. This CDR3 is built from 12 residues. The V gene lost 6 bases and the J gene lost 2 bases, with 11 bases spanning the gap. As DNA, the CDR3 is TGCAGCGTCGGGCCTGAGACCTACGAGCAGTACTTC. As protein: CSVGPETYEQYF.

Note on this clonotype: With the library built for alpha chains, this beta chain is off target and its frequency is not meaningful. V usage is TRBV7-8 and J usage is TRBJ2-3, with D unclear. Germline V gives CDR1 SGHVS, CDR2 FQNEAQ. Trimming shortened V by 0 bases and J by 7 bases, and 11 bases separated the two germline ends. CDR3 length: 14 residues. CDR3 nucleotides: TGTGCCAGCAGCTTAGCGGGCAGAAAATATACGCAGTATTTT. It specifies CASSLAGRKYTQYF. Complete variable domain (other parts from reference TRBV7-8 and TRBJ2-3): GAGVSQSPRYKVAKRGQDVALRCDPISGHVSLFWYQQALGQGPEFLTYFQNEAQLDKSGLPSDRFFAERPEGSVSTLKIQRTQQEDSAVYLCASSLAGRKYTQYFGPGTRLTVL.

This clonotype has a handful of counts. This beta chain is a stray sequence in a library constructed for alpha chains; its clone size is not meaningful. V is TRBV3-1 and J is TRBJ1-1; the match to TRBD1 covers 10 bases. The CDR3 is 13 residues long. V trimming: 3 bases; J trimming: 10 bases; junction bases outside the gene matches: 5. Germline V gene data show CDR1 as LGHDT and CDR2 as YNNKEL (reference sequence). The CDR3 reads CASSHDRGQVAFF. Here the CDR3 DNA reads TGTGCCAGCAGCCACGACAGGGGGCAGGTAGCTTTCTTT.

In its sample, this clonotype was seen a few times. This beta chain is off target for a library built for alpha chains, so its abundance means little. CDR3 in amino acids: CSARDRGDSQYF. CDR3 DNA: TGCAGTGCTAGAGACAGGGGGGACTCGCAGTATTTT. The chain combines TRBV20-1 with TRBJ2-3, with a tentative D call TRBD1 (7 bases). The CDR3 runs to 12 residues. V lost 0 bases and J lost 10, with 11 bases in between. Germline V gene sequence: CDR1 DFQATT, CDR2 SNEGSKA (reference sequence).

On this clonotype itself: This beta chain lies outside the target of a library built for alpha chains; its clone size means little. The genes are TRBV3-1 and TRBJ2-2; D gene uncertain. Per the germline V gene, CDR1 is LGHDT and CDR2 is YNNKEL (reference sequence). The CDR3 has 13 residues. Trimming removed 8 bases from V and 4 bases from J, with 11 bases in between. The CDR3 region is CASGVGLTGELFF. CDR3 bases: TGTGCCAGCGGGGTGGGCCTCACCGGGGAGCTGTTTTTT.

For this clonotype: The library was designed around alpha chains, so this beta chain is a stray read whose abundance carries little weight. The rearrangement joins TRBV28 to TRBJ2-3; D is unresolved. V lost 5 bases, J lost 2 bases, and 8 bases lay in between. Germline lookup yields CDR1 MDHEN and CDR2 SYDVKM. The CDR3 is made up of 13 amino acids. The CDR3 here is CASSTSITDTQYF. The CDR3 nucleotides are TGTGCCAGCAGTACCTCCATCACAGATACGCAGTATTTT.

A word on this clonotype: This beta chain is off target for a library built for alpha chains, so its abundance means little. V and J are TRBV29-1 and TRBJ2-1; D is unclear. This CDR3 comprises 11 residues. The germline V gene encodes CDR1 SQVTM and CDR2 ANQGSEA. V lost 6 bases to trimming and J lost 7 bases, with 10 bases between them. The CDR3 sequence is CSVKQWNEQFF. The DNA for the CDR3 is TGCAGCGTCAAACAGTGGAATGAGCAGTTCTTC.

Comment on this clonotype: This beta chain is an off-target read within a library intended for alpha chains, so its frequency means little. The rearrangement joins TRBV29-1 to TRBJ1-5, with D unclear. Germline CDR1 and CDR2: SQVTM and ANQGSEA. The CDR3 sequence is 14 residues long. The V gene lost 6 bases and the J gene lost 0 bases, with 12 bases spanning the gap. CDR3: CSVATGVSNQPQHF. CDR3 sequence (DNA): TGCAGCGTCGCCACTGGGGTTAGCAATCAGCCCCAGCATTTT.

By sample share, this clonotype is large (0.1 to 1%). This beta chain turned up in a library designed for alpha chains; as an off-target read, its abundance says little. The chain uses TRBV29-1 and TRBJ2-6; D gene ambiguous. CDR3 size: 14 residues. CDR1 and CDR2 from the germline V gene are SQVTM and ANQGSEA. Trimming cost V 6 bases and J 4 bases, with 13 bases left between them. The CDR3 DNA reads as TGCAGCGTCGTTGACATAGACGGGGCCAACGTCCTGACTTTC. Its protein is CSVVDIDGANVLTF.

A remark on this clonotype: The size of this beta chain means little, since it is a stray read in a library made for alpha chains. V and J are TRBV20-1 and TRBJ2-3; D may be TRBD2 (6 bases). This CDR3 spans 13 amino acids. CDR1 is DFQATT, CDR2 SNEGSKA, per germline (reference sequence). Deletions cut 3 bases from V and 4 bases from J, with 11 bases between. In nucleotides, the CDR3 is TGCAGTGCTAGGGAGGGGCTGCCAGATACGCAGTATTTT. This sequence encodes CSAREGLPDTQYF.

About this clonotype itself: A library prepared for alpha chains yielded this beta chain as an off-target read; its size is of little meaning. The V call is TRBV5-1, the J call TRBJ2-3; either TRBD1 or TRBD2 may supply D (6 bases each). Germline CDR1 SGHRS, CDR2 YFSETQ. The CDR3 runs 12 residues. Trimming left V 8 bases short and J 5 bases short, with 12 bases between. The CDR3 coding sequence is TGCGCCAGTACCGAGGGGGGAGATACGCAGTATTTT. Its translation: CASTEGGDTQYF.

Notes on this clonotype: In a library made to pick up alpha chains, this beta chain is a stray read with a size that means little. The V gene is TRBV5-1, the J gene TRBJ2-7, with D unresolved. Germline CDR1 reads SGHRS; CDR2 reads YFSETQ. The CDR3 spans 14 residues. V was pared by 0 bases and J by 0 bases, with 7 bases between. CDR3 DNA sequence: TGCGCCAGCAGCTTGGAGGTGCCCTCCTACGAGCAGTACTTC. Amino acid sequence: CASSLEVPSYEQYF.

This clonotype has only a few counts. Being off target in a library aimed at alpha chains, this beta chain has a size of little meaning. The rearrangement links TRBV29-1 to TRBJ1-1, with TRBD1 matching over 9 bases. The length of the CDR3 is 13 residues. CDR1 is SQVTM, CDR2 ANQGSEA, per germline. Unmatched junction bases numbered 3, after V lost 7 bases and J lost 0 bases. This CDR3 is CSGDRGMNTEAFF. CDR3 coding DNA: TGCAGCGGAGACAGGGGGATGAACACTGAAGCTTTCTTT.

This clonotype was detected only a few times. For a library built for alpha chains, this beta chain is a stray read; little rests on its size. CDR3 amino acids: CASSSGPGANVLTF. CDR3 coding DNA: TGTGCCAGCAGTAGCGGGCCCGGGGCCAACGTCCTGACTTTC. The gene calls are TRBV6-1 and TRBJ2-6; D possibly corresponds to TRBD2 (6 bases). V was shortened by 5 bases and J by 4 bases, with 9 bases between the two germline ends. This CDR3 contains 14 residues. Germline V CDR1 and CDR2: MNHNS, SASEGT.

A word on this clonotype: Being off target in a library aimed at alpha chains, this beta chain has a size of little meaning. In DNA form, the CDR3 reads TGTGCCAGCAGTTTCCGGGGAAGGAACACTGAAGCTTTCTTT. This encodes CASSFRGRNTEAFF. The chain has TRBV12-3 or TRBV12-4 and TRBJ1-1, with D hard to call. Trimming took 3 bases from V and 1 from J, leaving 9 bases between them. This CDR3 is 14 amino acids long.

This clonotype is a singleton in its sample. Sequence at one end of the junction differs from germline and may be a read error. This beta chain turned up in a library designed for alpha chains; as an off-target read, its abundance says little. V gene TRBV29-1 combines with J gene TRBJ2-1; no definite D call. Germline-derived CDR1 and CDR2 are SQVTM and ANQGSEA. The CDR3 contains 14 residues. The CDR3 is CSVKEGAAYNEQFF. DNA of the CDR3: TGCAGCGTTAAAGAAGGAGCAGCCTACAATGAGCAGTTCTTC.

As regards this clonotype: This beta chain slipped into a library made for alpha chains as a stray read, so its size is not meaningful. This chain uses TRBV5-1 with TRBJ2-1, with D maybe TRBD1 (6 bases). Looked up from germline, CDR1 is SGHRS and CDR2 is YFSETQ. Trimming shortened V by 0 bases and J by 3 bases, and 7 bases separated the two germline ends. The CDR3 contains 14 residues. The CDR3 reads CASSLGTDYNEQFF. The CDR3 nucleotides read TGCGCCAGCAGCTTGGGGACAGACTACAATGAGCAGTTCTTC.

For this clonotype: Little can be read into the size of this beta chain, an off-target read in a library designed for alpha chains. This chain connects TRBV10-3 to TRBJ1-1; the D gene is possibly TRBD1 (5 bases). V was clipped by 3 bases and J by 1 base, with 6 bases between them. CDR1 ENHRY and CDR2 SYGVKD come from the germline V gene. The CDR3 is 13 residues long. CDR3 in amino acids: CAISEQENTEAFF. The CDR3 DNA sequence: TGTGCCATCAGTGAACAGGAGAACACTGAAGCTTTCTTT.